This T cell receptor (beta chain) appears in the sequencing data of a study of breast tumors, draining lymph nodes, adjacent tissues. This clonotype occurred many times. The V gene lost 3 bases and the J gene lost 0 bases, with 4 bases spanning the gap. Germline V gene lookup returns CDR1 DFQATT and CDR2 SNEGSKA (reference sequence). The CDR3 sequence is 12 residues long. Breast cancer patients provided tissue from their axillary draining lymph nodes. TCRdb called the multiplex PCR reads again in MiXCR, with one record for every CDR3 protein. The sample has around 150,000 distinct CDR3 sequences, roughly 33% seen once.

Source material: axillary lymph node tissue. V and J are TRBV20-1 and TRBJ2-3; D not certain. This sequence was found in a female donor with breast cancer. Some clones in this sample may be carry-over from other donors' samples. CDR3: CSARTSTDTQYF. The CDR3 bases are TGCAGTGCTAGGACGAGCACAGATACGCAGTATTTT.